These 26 T cell receptor beta chains came from one sample sequenced in a study of shared clonotypes between healthy human individuals. Using immunoSEQ multiplex PCR, the repertoire was profiled, and TCRdb retains in-frame clones only, with some absent. The profile shows fewer than 600,000 clones, around 80% of them singletons. Sample: PBMCs. The receptors derive from a middle-aged woman in good health. Some clones in this sample may be carry-over from other donors' samples.

The rearrangement joins TRBV7-9 to TRBJ2-2; D possibly corresponds to TRBD1 (6 bases). The CDR3 spans 17 residues. Germline V CDR1 and CDR2: SEHNR, FQNEAQ (reference sequence). The V gene lost 1 base and the J gene lost 3 bases, with 15 bases spanning the gap. CDR3 region: CASSLGARGTHTGELFF. The CDR3 region has the DNA TGTGCCAGCAGCTTAGGGGCCAGGGGAACCCACACCGGGGAGCTGTTTTTT.

The CDR3 nucleotides are TGTGCCAGCAGCCAAGGCAAGGGGGGCAGGGTGGGTACTGGGGCCAACGTCCTGACTTTC. Its protein is CASSQGKGGRVGTGANVLTF. The chain joins TRBV4-2 to TRBJ2-6; possibly TRBD1 or TRBD2 for D (6 bases each). Trimming cost V 1 base and J 2 bases, with 21 bases left between them. This CDR3 region has 20 residues. The germline V gene has CDR1 LGHNA and CDR2 YNFKEQ.

V gene TRBV7-6 combines with J gene TRBJ2-7; D unclear. Looked up from germline, CDR1 is SGHVS and CDR2 is FNYEAQ. V lost 1 base, J lost 0 bases, and 7 bases lay in between. The CDR3 sequence is 14 residues long. CDR3: CASSLDPSSYEQYF. CDR3 in DNA: TGTGCCAGCAGCTTAGACCCAAGCTCCTACGAGCAGTACTTC.

Concerning this clone: Just one base apart from a much larger clone, this may be a read error. The same CDR3 can be traced to other DNA sequences in this sample. The chain employs TRBV30 and TRBJ1-1; TRBD1 agrees at 8 bases. The length of the CDR3 is 15 residues. V dropped 1 base and J dropped 6; count of bases not matched to a gene: 10. Germline-derived CDR1 and CDR2 are GTSNPN and SVGIG (reference sequence). The CDR3 nucleotides are TGTGCCTGGAGTGCGCGGAGGGACAGGCGGCCTGAAGCTTTCTTT. Translating it yields CAWSARRDRRPEAFF.

The rearrangement uses TRBV15 and TRBJ2-3, with TRBD2 matching over 13 bases. Trimming took 6 bases from V and 4 from J; bases not matched to a gene: 7. CDR1 is LNHNV and CDR2 is YYDKDF in the germline V gene (reference sequence). This CDR3 has 16 residues. CDR3 in DNA: TGTGCCACCAGAGAGGGACTAGCGGGATTGTCAGATACGCAGTATTTT. This sequence encodes CATREGLAGLSDTQYF.

This clone was recorded a few times. The germline gene is not matched at one end of the junction; a read error may be the cause. The chain has TRBV7-9 and TRBJ1-2; D is undetermined. CDR1 and CDR2 (germline): SEHNR, FQNEAQ (reference sequence). The CDR3 covers 15 residues. CDR3 coding DNA: TGTGCCACCAGCCAAGGGTCTCCGGTTGGTAATGGCTACACCTTC. As protein: CATSQGSPVGNGYTF.

The rearrangement joins TRBV28 to TRBJ1-5, with D perhaps matching TRBD1 (6 bases). Germline CDR1 MDHEN, CDR2 SYDVKM. Trimming left V 7 bases short and J 5 bases short, with 18 bases between. The CDR3 covers 15 residues. CDR3 region: CASTTTGSGDQPQHF. The CDR3 DNA sequence: TGTGCCAGCACAACAACAGGGAGTGGGGATCAGCCCCAGCATTTT.

This rearrangement joins TRBV19 to TRBJ1-2; 8 nucleotides agree with TRBD1. This CDR3 region has 17 residues. V dropped 7 bases and J dropped 8; count of bases not matched to a gene: 21. Looked up from germline, CDR1 is LNHDA and CDR2 is SQIVND (reference sequence). The CDR3 reads CASTIQDRALREGGYTF. The CDR3 DNA is TGTGCCAGTACCATACAGGACAGGGCCCTGCGAGAGGGGGGCTACACCTTC.

The rearrangement joins TRBV27 to TRBJ2-7, with 7 bases lining up with TRBD1. This CDR3 has 13 amino acids. V lost 3 bases and J lost 2; bases outside the gene matches: 1. Germline V CDR1 and CDR2: MNHEY, SMNVEV (reference sequence). DNA of the CDR3: TGTGCCAGCAGTTTGCAGGGGGCCTACGAGCAGTACTTC. As protein: CASSLQGAYEQYF.

In the case of this clone: At one of its ends the junction is not consistent with the germline gene, which may arise from a read error. At the DNA level, this CDR3 is encoded by other sequences in the same sample as well. J is TRBJ2-7 and V is TRBV7-9; 9 positions match TRBD1. Germline lookup yields CDR1 SEHNR and CDR2 FQNEAQ (reference sequence). The CDR3 has 19 amino acids. CDR3 bases: TGTGCCAGCAGCTTAGCGGTGAGAACAGGGGGCCTGGGGTCCTACGAGCGGTACTTC. Translated: CASSLAVRTGGLGSYERYF.

The table lists this clone with a count of one. J is TRBJ2-1 and V is TRBV19; the match to TRBD2 covers 13 bases. In germline, CDR1 is LNHDA, CDR2 SQIVND (reference sequence). The CDR3 contains 13 residues. J was trimmed by 9 bases and V by 8 bases; bases with no gene match: 4. In DNA, the CDR3 is TGTGCCAGTCGGACTAGCGGGAGTTCTGAGCAGTTCTTC. It specifies CASRTSGSSEQFF.

CDR3 amino acids: CASSPFGGVGPGNEQFF. CDR3 sequence (DNA): TGTGCCAGCAGCCCATTCGGGGGGGTGGGGCCCGGCAATGAGCAGTTCTTC. The chain has TRBV7-8 and TRBJ2-1; 8 bases are a match to TRBD2. Trimming at V came to 5 bases and at J to 6 bases, leaving 15 bases not matched to a gene. The CDR3 runs to 17 residues. Per germline, CDR1 SGHVS and CDR2 FQNEAQ.

Turning to this clone: With a far larger clone one base away, a read error is the likely cause. The chain links TRBV28 to TRBJ1-1; no clear D. Germline values: CDR1 MDHEN, CDR2 SYDVKM. This CDR3 spans 12 amino acids. V dropped 6 bases and J dropped 3 bases, with 8 bases sitting between them. CDR3 nucleotide sequence: TGTGCCAGCAGCAAAAGGGACACTGAAGCTTTCTTT. Translating it yields CASSKRDTEAFF.

J is TRBJ2-1 and V is TRBV19; TRBD2 matches 8 bases. Trimming cost V 10 bases and J 5 bases; bases outside gene matches: 10. Looked up from germline, CDR1 is LNHDA and CDR2 is SQIVND (reference sequence). This CDR3 contains 14 residues. The CDR3, as DNA: TGTGCCACCCATAGCGGGAAATTACACAATGAGCAGTTCTTC. Its protein is CATHSGKLHNEQFF.

The chain carries TRBV13 and TRBJ2-2; 15 bases map to TRBD2. CDR1 is PRHDT and CDR2 is FYEKMQ in the germline V gene (reference sequence). The CDR3 extends over 17 amino acids. Losses at the gene ends were 5 bases for V and 4 bases for J; bases not matched to a gene: 5. The CDR3, as DNA: TGTGCCAGCAGCATCCGGACTAGCGGGAGGGTCACCGGGGAGCTGTTTTTT. It is translated as CASSIRTSGRVTGELFF.

The rearrangement links TRBV2 to TRBJ1-5, with D possibly matching TRBD1 (6 bases). The CDR3 is 13 amino acids. The germline V gene encodes CDR1 SNHLY and CDR2 FYNNEI. Deletions cut 5 bases from V and 7 bases from J, with 12 bases between. DNA for the CDR3: TGTGCCAGCAGTTGGGGGCTGGAGCAGCCCCAGCATTTT. It codes for CASSWGLEQPQHF. Full variable domain (missing parts from reference TRBV2 and TRBJ1-5): EPEVTQTPSHQVTQMGQEVILRCVPISNHLYFYWYRQILGQKVEFLVSFYNNEISEKSEIFDDQFSVERPDGSNFTLKIRSTKLEDSAMYFCASSWGLEQPQHFGDGTRLSIL.

The V and J genes are TRBV29-1 and TRBJ2-2; D is ambiguous. CDR3 length equals 13 residues. Trimming cost V 4 bases and J 6 bases, with 12 bases left between them. Per the germline V gene, CDR1 is SQVTM and CDR2 is ANQGSEA. The CDR3 nucleotides read TGCAGCGTTGCGACGATCGCGGCCGGGGAGCTGTTTTTT. Amino acids: CSVATIAAGELFF.

The chain links TRBV4-2 to TRBJ2-7; 7 nucleotides line up with TRBD2. CDR3 length equals 16 residues. The germline V gene encodes CDR1 LGHNA and CDR2 YNFKEQ. Trimming cost V 0 bases and J 5 bases; bases outside gene matches: 10. The CDR3 DNA follows: TGTGCCAGCAGCCAAGATTGGGGGGAGGGCTTTCACGAGCAGTACTTC. Translated: CASSQDWGEGFHEQYF.

This clone came up once. The chain combines TRBV6-5 with TRBJ1-1; the D gene is possibly TRBD1 (6 bases). The CDR3 loop spans 13 amino acids. The V gene lost 8 bases and the J gene lost 4 bases, with 14 bases spanning the gap. CDR1 is MNHEY, CDR2 SVGAGI, per germline. CDR3 sequence reads: CASHKVGATEAFF. CDR3 in DNA: TGTGCCAGCCATAAGGTGGGGGCCACTGAAGCTTTCTTT.

The rearrangement uses TRBV9 and TRBJ2-1, with D hard to call. This CDR3 has 14 residues. V lost 0 bases and J lost 1, with 5 bases in between. The germline CDR1 and CDR2 sequences are SGDLS and YYNGEE. CDR3 DNA: TGTGCCAGCAGCGTAGAACCTTCCTACAATGAGCAGTTCTTC. Its protein product is CASSVEPSYNEQFF.

The chain uses TRBV5-1 and TRBJ2-5; D is perhaps TRBD2 (7 bases). Trimming pared 0 bases from V and 4 bases from J, leaving 13 bases between. CDR3 length: 15 amino acids. Germline CDR1 SGHRS, CDR2 YFSETQ. The CDR3 DNA reads TGCGCCAGCAGCTTGGCCCCGGGGGGCCGAGAGACCCAGTACTTC. It is translated as CASSLAPGGRETQYF.

Remarks on this clone: Other DNA sequences in this sample translate to the same CDR3. The CDR3 coding sequence is TGTGCCAGTAGCCGAGGGAGCTCCTACAATGAGCAGTTCTTC. This sequence encodes CASSRGSSYNEQFF. This chain connects TRBV19 to TRBJ2-1; maybe TRBD2 (5 bases). CDR1 is LNHDA and CDR2 is SQIVND in the germline V gene (reference sequence). Trimming stripped 6 bases from V and 0 bases from J, with 9 bases between. The length of the CDR3 is 14 residues.

For this clone: Other DNA sequences in this sample translate to the same CDR3. The chain links TRBV10-3 to TRBJ2-3; no firm D call. The length of the CDR3 is 13 residues. Looked up from germline, CDR1 is ENHRY and CDR2 is SYGVKD. Trimming shortened V by 2 bases and J by 1 base, and 4 bases separated the two germline ends. CDR3 DNA sequence: TGTGCCATCAGTGAGCCCGGCACAGATACGCAGTATTTT. Encoded protein: CAISEPGTDTQYF.

V is TRBV6-6 and J is TRBJ1-5; unclear D gene. Germline CDR1 MNHNY, CDR2 SVGAGI (reference sequence). There are 14 residues in the CDR3. Trimming stripped 6 bases from V and 7 bases from J, with 16 bases between. CDR3 nucleotide sequence: TGTGCCAGCAGCCCCTACAGCCTCACCCAGCCCCAGCATTTT. This encodes CASSPYSLTQPQHF.

This rearrangement joins TRBV28 to TRBJ1-2, with D possibly matching TRBD1 (5 bases). The CDR3 length is 14 residues. V was pared by 6 bases and J by 2 bases, with 13 bases between. Germline loops: CDR1 MDHEN, CDR2 SYDVKM. CDR3 nucleotide sequence: TGTGCCAGCAGGTCTCCGCACAGGAACTATGGCTACACCTTC. It translates to CASRSPHRNYGYTF.

The chain recombines TRBV18 with TRBJ2-1; 7 bases are a match to TRBD1. Unmatched junction bases numbered 3, after V lost 1 base and J lost 9 bases. The germline V gene has CDR1 KGHSH and CDR2 LQKENI. This CDR3 spans 13 amino acids. Here the CDR3 DNA reads TGTGCCAGCTCACCACAGGGGGCCGGTGAGCAGTTCTTC. Translation gives CASSPQGAGEQFF.